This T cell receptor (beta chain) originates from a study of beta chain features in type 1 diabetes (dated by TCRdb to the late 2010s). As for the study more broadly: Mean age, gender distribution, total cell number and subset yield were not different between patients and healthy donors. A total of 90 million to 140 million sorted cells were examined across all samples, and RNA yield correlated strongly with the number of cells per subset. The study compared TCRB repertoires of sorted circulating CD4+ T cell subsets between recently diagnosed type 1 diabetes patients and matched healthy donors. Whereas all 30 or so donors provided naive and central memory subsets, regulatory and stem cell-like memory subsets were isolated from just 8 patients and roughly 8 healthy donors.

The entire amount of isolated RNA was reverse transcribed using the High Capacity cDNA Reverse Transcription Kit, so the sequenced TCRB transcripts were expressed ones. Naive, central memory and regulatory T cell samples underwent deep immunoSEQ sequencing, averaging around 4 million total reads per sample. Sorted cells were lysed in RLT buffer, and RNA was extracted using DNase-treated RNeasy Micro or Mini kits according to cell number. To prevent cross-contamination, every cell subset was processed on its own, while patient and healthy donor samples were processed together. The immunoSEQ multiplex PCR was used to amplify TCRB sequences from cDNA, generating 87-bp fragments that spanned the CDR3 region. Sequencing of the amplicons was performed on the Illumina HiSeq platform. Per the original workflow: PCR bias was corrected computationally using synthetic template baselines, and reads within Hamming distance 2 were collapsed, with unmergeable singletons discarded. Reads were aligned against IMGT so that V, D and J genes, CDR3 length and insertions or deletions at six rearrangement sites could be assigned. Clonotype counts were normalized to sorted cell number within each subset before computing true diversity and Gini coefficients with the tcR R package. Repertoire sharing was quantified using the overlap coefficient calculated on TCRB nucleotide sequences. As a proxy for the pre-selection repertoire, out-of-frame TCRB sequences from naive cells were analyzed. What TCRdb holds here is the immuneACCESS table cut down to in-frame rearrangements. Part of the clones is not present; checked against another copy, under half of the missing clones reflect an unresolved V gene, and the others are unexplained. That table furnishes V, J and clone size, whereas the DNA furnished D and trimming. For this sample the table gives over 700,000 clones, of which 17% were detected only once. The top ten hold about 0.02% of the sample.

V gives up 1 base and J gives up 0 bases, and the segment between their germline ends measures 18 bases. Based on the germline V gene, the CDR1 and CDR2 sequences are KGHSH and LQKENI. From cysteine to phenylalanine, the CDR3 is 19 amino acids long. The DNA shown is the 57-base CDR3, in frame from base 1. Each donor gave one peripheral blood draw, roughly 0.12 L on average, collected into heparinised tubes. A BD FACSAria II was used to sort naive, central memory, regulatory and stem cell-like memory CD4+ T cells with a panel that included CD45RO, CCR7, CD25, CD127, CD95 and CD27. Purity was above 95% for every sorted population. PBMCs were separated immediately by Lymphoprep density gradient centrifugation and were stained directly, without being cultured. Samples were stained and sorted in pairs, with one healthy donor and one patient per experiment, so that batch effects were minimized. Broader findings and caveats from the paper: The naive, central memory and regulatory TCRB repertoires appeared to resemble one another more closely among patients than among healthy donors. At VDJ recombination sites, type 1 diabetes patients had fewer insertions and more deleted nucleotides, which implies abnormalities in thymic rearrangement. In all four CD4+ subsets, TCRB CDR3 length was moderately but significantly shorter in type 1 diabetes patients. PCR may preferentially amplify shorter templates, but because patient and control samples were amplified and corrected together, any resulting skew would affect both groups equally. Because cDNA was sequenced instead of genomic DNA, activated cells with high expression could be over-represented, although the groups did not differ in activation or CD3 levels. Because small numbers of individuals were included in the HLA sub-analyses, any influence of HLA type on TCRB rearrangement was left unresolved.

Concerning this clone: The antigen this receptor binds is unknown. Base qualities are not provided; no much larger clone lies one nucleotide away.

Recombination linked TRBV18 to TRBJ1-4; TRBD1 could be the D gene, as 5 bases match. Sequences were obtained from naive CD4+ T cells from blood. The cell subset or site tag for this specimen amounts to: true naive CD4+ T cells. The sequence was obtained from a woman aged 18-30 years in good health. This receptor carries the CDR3 CASSPRPLRQLATNEKLFF. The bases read TGTGCCAGCTCACCACGCCCCCTGAGACAGCTTGCAACTAATGAAAAACTGTTTTTT.